Below, 28 T cell receptor beta chains from the same sample are listed, as sequenced in a study of CD8 T cells in ankylosing spondylitis. Via MiXCR, TCRdb re-called the 5' RACE reads, giving one row per CDR3 protein. Among some 150,000 distinct CDR3 sequences, 11% were seen once, and the ten largest hold roughly 4.5%. Sample: blood, either unsorted or a sorted T cell fraction (not recorded which). All receptors derive from a female donor with ankylosing spondylitis or in good health (not recorded which).

Many counts were recorded for this clonotype. The chain joins TRBV20-1 to TRBJ2-1; a weak D match, TRBD1 (6 bases). Per the germline V gene, CDR1 is DFQATT and CDR2 is SNEGSKA (reference sequence). CDR3 length equals 12 residues. V was trimmed by 3 bases and J by 6 bases, leaving 9 bases between them. CDR3 in DNA: TGCAGTGCTAGTACAGGGAGCAATGAGCAGTTCTTC. The encoded protein is CSASTGSNEQFF.

This clonotype appeared many times. The chain carries TRBV29-1 and TRBJ2-2; either TRBD1 or TRBD2 may supply D (5 bases each). Germline-derived CDR1 and CDR2 are SQVTM and ANQGSEA. The CDR3 totals 15 residues. Trimming left V 3 bases short and J 4 bases short, with 15 bases between. CDR3 in DNA: TGCAGCGTTGAGGGACCGGAAAAGCGCACCGGGGAGCTGTTTTTT. This sequence encodes CSVEGPEKRTGELFF.

The chain is built from TRBV5-1 and TRBJ1-2; D not certain. The germline V gene has CDR1 SGHRS and CDR2 YFSETQ. Between the trimmed V and J ends, which lost 0 bases and 0 bases, there was a span of 6 bases. The CDR3 runs to 14 residues. In DNA, the CDR3 is TGCGCCAGCAGCTTGGAACGGTCTAACTATGGCTACACCTTC. It is translated as CASSLERSNYGYTF.

In this sample, this clonotype turned up many times. The chain is built from TRBV12-3 or TRBV12-4 and TRBJ2-7; the D is unclear. Trimming removed 3 bases from V and 5 bases from J, with 11 bases in between. CDR3 length: 13 amino acids. The CDR3 DNA sequence: TGTGCCAGCAGTTTTGGTGATAGGAACGAGCAGTACTTC. It specifies CASSFGDRNEQYF.

Ten or more counts support this clonotype. This chain uses TRBV29-1 with TRBJ1-4; TRBD1 might be the D (5 bases). This CDR3 contains 14 residues. Germline CDR1 and CDR2: SQVTM and ANQGSEA. The V end was cut by 4 bases, the J end by 3 bases, with 12 bases between. CDR3 sequence (DNA): TGCAGCGTTGCCAGGGCCATGGCTAATGAAAAACTGTTTTTT. It is translated as CSVARAMANEKLFF.

Ten or more counts support this clonotype. Written as DNA, the CDR3 is TGTGCCAGCAGTTGGGGCTATGGCTACACCTTC. Translation: CASSWGYGYTF. V usage is TRBV6-6 and J usage is TRBJ1-2; D is unresolved. Germline-derived CDR1 and CDR2 are MNHNY and SVGAGI (reference sequence). Trimming stripped 4 bases from V and 4 bases from J, with 4 bases between. The CDR3 is made up of 11 amino acids.

The chain carries TRBV7-9 and TRBJ2-3; no firm D call. V lost 5 bases and J 4 bases, leaving 10 bases between the germline ends. The CDR3 sequence is 13 residues long. Germline-derived CDR1 and CDR2 are SEHNR and FQNEAQ (reference sequence). CDR3 sequence reads: CASSPSHADTQYF. In DNA, the CDR3 is TGTGCCAGCAGCCCATCGCACGCAGATACGCAGTATTTT.

Concerning this clonotype: A read error is possible here, since a much larger clone lies one base away. V usage is TRBV10-3 and J usage is TRBJ2-3, with D maybe TRBD2 (6 bases). Looked up from germline, CDR1 is ENHRY and CDR2 is SYGVKD. The V gene lost 11 bases and the J gene lost 2 bases, with 17 bases spanning the gap. The CDR3 is 14 residues long. CDR3 bases: TGTGCCCCCCGAGTCCAGCGGGCCACAGATACGCAGTATTTT. This gives the protein CAPRVQRATDTQYF.

In its sample, this clonotype was seen many times. The rearrangement uses TRBV5-6 and TRBJ2-1, with D unclear. V gave up 0 bases and J gave up 8 bases, with 6 bases separating them. The CDR3 contains 12 residues. Germline CDR1 and CDR2: SGHDT and YYEEEE. CDR3 sequence reads: CASSLGWDEQFF. The CDR3 nucleotides read TGTGCCAGCAGCTTGGGCTGGGATGAGCAGTTCTTC.

This clonotype has at least ten counts. This sequence joins TRBV20-1 and TRBJ2-5; 8 bases fit TRBD2. This CDR3 comprises 16 residues. The V and J ends lost 6 bases and 4 bases, in that order; junction bases with no gene match: 16. CDR1 DFQATT and CDR2 SNEGSKA come from the germline V gene (reference sequence). CDR3 nucleotide sequence: TGCAGTGCCAGACACAGCGGGGGAAATTGGATAGAGACCCAGTACTTC. Translation: CSARHSGGNWIETQYF.

This clonotype was found a few times. The genes are TRBV15 and TRBJ2-1, with 9 bases aligning to TRBD2. The germline CDR1 and CDR2 sequences are LNHNV and YYDKDF (reference sequence). V shed 1 base and J 13 bases; nucleotides not matched to a gene: 11. The CDR3 extends over 15 amino acids. The CDR3 DNA is TGTGCCACCAGCAGAGGGGGGGCTAGCGGGGAGTTTCAGTTCTTC. As protein: CATSRGGASGEFQFF.

This clonotype is deemed medium-sized. This chain uses TRBV20-1 with TRBJ1-5, with unresolved D. Germline loops: CDR1 DFQATT, CDR2 SNEGSKA (reference sequence). This CDR3 is 13 amino acids long. V was shortened by 3 bases and J by 0 bases, with 6 bases between the two germline ends. CDR3 sequence reads: CSASAASNQPQHF. CDR3 in DNA: TGCAGTGCTAGTGCAGCTAGCAATCAGCCCCAGCATTTT.

This clonotype has at least ten counts. The rearrangement links TRBV15 to TRBJ1-2; D remains unclear. Germline CDR1 reads LNHNV; CDR2 reads YYDKDF (reference sequence). V was pared by 0 bases and J by 5 bases, with 16 bases between. The CDR3 spans 16 residues. This CDR3 is CATSRDRGATGYGYTF. The CDR3 nucleotides are TGTGCCACCAGCAGAGATCGCGGAGCTACTGGGTATGGCTACACCTTC.

This clonotype was seen only a few times. This sequence may be a read error, since a much larger clone differs from it by one base. The genes are TRBV11-2 and TRBJ2-3, with D possibly TRBD2 on 5 matching bases. This CDR3 has 12 amino acids. The germline gives CDR1 SGHAT, CDR2 FQNNGV. Here the CDR3 DNA reads TGTGTCAGCAGCGGTAGCGCAGATACGCAGTATTTT. Protein sequence: CVSSGSADTQYF.

V usage is TRBV5-4 and J usage is TRBJ2-1, with D possibly being TRBD1 (6 bases). Between the trimmed V and J ends, which lost 4 bases and 7 bases, there was a span of 21 bases. Germline V gene lookup returns CDR1 SGHNT and CDR2 YYREEE (reference sequence). This CDR3 is 16 amino acids long. CDR3 loop: CASSIHRAPTRNEQFF. In DNA, the CDR3 is TGTGCCAGCAGCATCCACAGGGCTCCCACCCGAAATGAGCAGTTCTTC.

This clonotype was picked up many times. This sequence joins TRBV20-1 and TRBJ1-5; TRBD1 is a possible D gene (5 bases). The CDR3 runs 12 residues. The germline V gene has CDR1 DFQATT and CDR2 SNEGSKA (reference sequence). The CDR3 sequence: CSALGQNQPQHF. Written as DNA, the CDR3 is TGCAGCGCCTTGGGGCAGAATCAGCCCCAGCATTTT.

This clonotype was recorded a few times. The chain recombines TRBV30 with TRBJ2-1, with 12 bases matching TRBD1. The ends lost 3 bases at V and 12 bases at J; junction bases unmatched: 6. The CDR3 runs 13 residues. Germline assignment: CDR1 GTSNPN and CDR2 SVGIG (reference sequence). CDR3 sequence (DNA): TGTGCCTGGAGGGGACAGGGGGCGGTCCGGCAGTTCTTC. Translated: CAWRGQGAVRQFF.

At least ten counts were recorded for this clonotype. The gene calls are TRBV2 and TRBJ1-6; TRBD1 agrees at 8 bases. The CDR3 consists of 14 residues. Germline trimming cut 4 bases from V and 9 bases from J; bases unmatched to any gene: 5. Germline CDR1 reads SNHLY; CDR2 reads FYNNEI. The CDR3 sequence is CASSGRQGSSPLHF. As DNA, the CDR3 is TGTGCCAGCAGTGGACGACAGGGGAGTTCACCCCTCCACTTT.

This clonotype was found many times. The genes are TRBV29-1 and TRBJ2-5, with 7 bases lining up with TRBD2. Losses at the gene ends were 5 bases for V and 5 bases for J; bases not matched to a gene: 11. CDR1 SQVTM and CDR2 ANQGSEA come from the germline V gene. The CDR3 extends over 14 amino acids. In DNA form, the CDR3 reads TGCAGCGTTAGCCGGGGAGGGGTTATGGAGACCCAGTACTTC. The encoded protein is CSVSRGGVMETQYF.

This clonotype was seen repeatedly, ten times or more. The chain has TRBV20-1 and TRBJ2-5; TRBD2 matches at 9 bases. CDR1 is DFQATT and CDR2 is SNEGSKA in the germline V gene (reference sequence). The CDR3 sequence is 15 residues long. V lost 0 bases to trimming and J lost 0 bases; unmatched junction nucleotides: 2. The CDR3 loop is CSARETSGYQETQYF. In DNA, the CDR3 is TGCAGTGCTAGAGAGACTAGCGGATACCAAGAGACCCAGTACTTC.

Remarks on this clonotype: A much larger clone is a single base away; this may be a read error. The rearrangement links TRBV20-1 to TRBJ2-1; 8 bases agree with TRBD2. Germline V CDR1 and CDR2: DFQATT, SNEGSKA (reference sequence). The CDR3 is made up of 15 amino acids. CDR3 in DNA: TGCAATGCTAACATCGGGACTAGCTCCTACAATGAGCAGTTCTTC. This encodes CNANIGTSSYNEQFF.

The CDR3 DNA is TGTGCCAGCATATTCGCCGGACCGGGCTACGAGCAGTACTTC. Its translation is CASIFAGPGYEQYF. The rearrangement links TRBV2 to TRBJ2-7; unclear D gene. V was trimmed by 7 bases and J by 3 bases, leaving 16 bases between them. Germline values: CDR1 SNHLY, CDR2 FYNNEI. The CDR3 extends over 14 amino acids.

At least ten counts were recorded for this clonotype. The V and J genes are TRBV14 and TRBJ1-5; 7 positions agree with TRBD1. The CDR3 loop spans 19 amino acids. Germline values: CDR1 SGHDN, CDR2 FVKESK. V was pared by 2 bases and J by 0 bases, with 13 bases of the junction left unmatched. Here the CDR3 DNA reads TGTGCCAGCAGCCAACGCCGGGACAGTGTGTTTTATAGCAATCAGCCCCAGCATTTT. As protein: CASSQRRDSVFYSNQPQHF.

Many counts were recorded for this clonotype. The chain couples TRBV12-3 or TRBV12-4 to TRBJ2-6, with TRBD1 as a possible D gene (5 bases). The V gene lost 6 bases and the J gene lost 4 bases, with 10 bases spanning the gap. The CDR3 spans 14 residues. The CDR3 DNA sequence: TGTGCCAGCAGCCCCAGGGCAGGGGCCAACGTCCTGACTTTC. This codes for CASSPRAGANVLTF.

This clonotype has just a few counts. The chain links TRBV5-1 to TRBJ2-1, with D possibly matching TRBD2 (9 bases). The CDR3 has 19 residues. V lost 3 bases to trimming and J lost 7 bases, with 29 bases between them. Germline V gene data show CDR1 as SGHRS and CDR2 as YFSETQ. CDR3 coding DNA: TGCGCCAGCAGCTACGGGACAGGTTTAGCGGGAGTACCGCGGAATGAGCAGTTCTTC. It translates to CASSYGTGLAGVPRNEQFF.

This clonotype was detected many times. The rearrangement links TRBV29-1 to TRBJ1-1; D is perhaps TRBD1 (6 bases). Between the trimmed V and J ends, which lost 7 bases and 2 bases, there was a span of 14 bases. The CDR3 covers 13 residues. The germline CDR1 and CDR2 sequences are SQVTM and ANQGSEA. The CDR3 bases are TGCAGCGCCCTGACAGGATTTAACACTGAAGCTTTCTTT. This codes for CSALTGFNTEAFF.

Note on this clonotype: A much larger clone differs from this one at a single base, so this may be a read error. The V and J genes are TRBV7-3 and TRBJ1-1; D remains unclear. Deletions cut 4 bases from V and 6 bases from J, with 12 bases between. The CDR3 extends over 13 amino acids. The germline gives CDR1 SGHTA, CDR2 FQGTGA. The CDR3 is CASSSSAFAEAFF. CDR3 nucleotide sequence: TGTGCCAGCAGCTCAAGCGCTTTCGCTGAAGCTTTCTTT.

This clonotype was detected ten times or more. The chain has TRBV7-9 and TRBJ2-7; D gene ambiguous. The CDR3 is 15 residues long. In germline, CDR1 is SEHNR, CDR2 FQNEAQ (reference sequence). V lost 5 bases and J 4 bases, leaving 18 bases between the germline ends. The CDR3 DNA reads TGTGCCAGCAGCCCCCGTGACGGGTACTCATACGAGCAGTACTTC. Translation: CASSPRDGYSYEQYF. Together with reference TRBV7-9 and TRBJ2-7, the CDR3 gives the full variable domain: DTGVSQNPRHKITKRGQNVTFRCDPISEHNRLYWYRQTLGQGPEFLTYFQNEAQLEKSRLLSDRFSAERPKGSFSTLEIQRTEQGDSAMYLCASSPRDGYSYEQYFGPGTRLTVT.